These T cell receptor beta chains were read from a single sample in a study of cytotoxic CD8 clonotypes in ibrutinib-treated CLL. Profiled with immunoSEQ multiplex PCR; TCRdb holds only in-frame clones, not every one. The sample includes some 15,000 clones, around 61% seen only once; the top ten take 9.5% to 15%. Sequenced material: PBMCs, taken before ibrutinib treatment. The source of these receptors is a human donor with chronic lymphocytic leukemia. Each CDR3 is given with its conserved first and last residue. D genes are given only for firm matches. Not all rows give a size; the values are once, few, many and, for expanded clones, a class.

d_call j_call cdr3_length clone_size v_call cdr3_nt cdr3_aa
NA TRBJ1-2 11 NA TRBV20-1 TGCAGCGCCGCACACACCTATGGCTACACCTTC CSAAHTYGYTF
NA TRBJ1-3 15 once TRBV6-6 TGTGCCAGCAGTTACGGGTCAGGGTGGGGAAACACCATATATTTT CASSYGSGWGNTIYF
TRBD1 TRBJ1-1 13 NA TRBV7-9 TGTGCCAGCAGCCTGGACAGGGGGAGTCGAGCTTTCTTT CASSLDRGSRAFF
NA TRBJ2-1 15 NA TRBV5-6 TGTGCCAGCAGCTTGGGTCCGGGAGACGCGCCTGAGCAGTTCTTC CASSLGPGDAPEQFF
NA TRBJ2-5 13 NA TRBV29-1 TGCAGCGTTGCGGACACCCCTACAGAGACCCAGTACTTC CSVADTPTETQYF
NA TRBJ2-5 12 few TRBV5-1 TGCGCCAGCAGGAGTCTAGTGGAGACCCAGTACTTC CASRSLVETQYF
NA TRBJ2-1 11 NA TRBV27 TGTGCCAGCAGTTTAGGCCATGAGCAGTTCTTC CASSLGHEQFF
NA TRBJ1-5 14 NA TRBV5-1 TGCGCCAGCAGAATGATGGGTAGCAATCAGCCCCAGCATTTT CASRMMGSNQPQHF
TRBD1 TRBJ1-2 13 NA TRBV5-1 TGCGCCAGCAGCGGGACAGGAACCTATGGCTACACCTTC CASSGTGTYGYTF
NA TRBJ2-7 12 NA TRBV5-3 TGTGCCAGCATCCTAGGCCCCTACGAGCAGTACTTC CASILGPYEQYF
NA TRBJ1-6 14 few TRBV27 TGTGCCAGCAGTACCACAGCTGATAATTCACCCCTCCACTTT CASSTTADNSPLHF
NA TRBJ2-1 13 NA TRBV18 TGTGCCAGCTCATCAGGGCTTAGTGGTGAGCAGTTCTTC CASSSGLSGEQFF
NA TRBJ1-2 13 few TRBV5-6 TGTGCCAGCAGCTTTCGACGGAACTATGGCTACACCTTC CASSFRRNYGYTF
NA TRBJ2-1 15 NA TRBV10-3 TGTGCCATCAGTCGGACAGCGGACTCTTACAATGAGCAGTTCTTC CAISRTADSYNEQFF
NA TRBJ1-5 15 NA TRBV7-2 TGTGCCAGCAGCTTCTGGGGAATTCGGAATCAGCCCCAGCATTTT CASSFWGIRNQPQHF
TRBD1 TRBJ1-1 13 NA TRBV5-4 TGTGCCAGCAGCTTGGTTACAGGGGGGGAAGCTTTCTTT CASSLVTGGEAFF
NA TRBJ1-2 15 NA TRBV11-2 TGTGCCAGCAGCTTCTTAAGGAGTGGGGGCTATGGCTACACCTTC CASSFLRSGGYGYTF
TRBD1 TRBJ1-5 18 NA TRBV28 TGTGCCAGCGCCCAAACCCGACAGGGGGCAATATGGAATCAGCCCCAGCATTTT CASAQTRQGAIWNQPQHF
TRBD2 TRBJ2-7 16 few TRBV7-2 TGTGCCAGCAGCTTAGTCCTAGCGGGGGACCCCTACGAGCAGTACTTC CASSLVLAGDPYEQYF
NA TRBJ1-2 12 NA TRBV6-1 TGTGCCAGCAGTACCCAGGGGAATGGCTACACCTTC CASSTQGNGYTF
NA TRBJ2-5 15 NA TRBV28 TGTGCCAGCAGTTTACTGGCGCGGAATCAAGAGACCCAGTACTTC CASSLLARNQETQYF
NA TRBJ1-1 15 NA TRBV2 TGTGCCATCGCAGTGGGGGTTGCGGGGGCGAGTGAAGCTTTCTTT CAIAVGVAGASEAFF
TRBD2 TRBJ2-5 15 NA TRBV7-8 TGTGCCAGCGGTCGGGCGGGAGCTGTTGGAGAGACCCAGTACTTC CASGRAGAVGETQYF
TRBD1 TRBJ1-5 15 NA TRBV5-6 TGTGCCAGCAGCCGTGGGACAGGGTGGGATCAGCCCCAGCATTTT CASSRGTGWDQPQHF
TRBD1 TRBJ1-1 15 once TRBV2 TGTGCCAGCAGTCGGGACAGCTTAATGAACACTGAAGCTTTCTTT CASSRDSLMNTEAFF
NA TRBJ2-1 14 NA TRBV6-1 TGTGCCAGCAAAGGGGACATCGGTGTGCATGAGCAGTTCTTC CASKGDIGVHEQFF
TRBD2 TRBJ2-2 14 NA TRBV6-1 TGTGCCAGCAGTTTCACTAGCGACACCGGGGAGCTGTTTTTT CASSFTSDTGELFF
TRBD2 TRBJ2-5 16 NA TRBV15 TGTGCCACCAGCCCTGGGGGGGACGGGTACCAAGAGACCCAGTACTTC CATSPGGDGYQETQYF